The T cell receptor (beta chain) under discussion was sequenced for a study of cytomegalovirus exposure and HLA in healthy donors. In the study overall: Unique TCRs from HLA-typed donors, some 85 million of them, were held in an early data release.

The PCR ran on 60 Vbeta and 13 Jbeta primers. Only in-frame clones appear in the TCRdb table, and some are missing; sequencing was by immunoSEQ multiplex PCR. Here the sample spans under 150,000 clones, roughly 80% being singletons. The CDR3 length is 14 residues. V was pared by 2 bases and J by 4 bases, with 8 bases between. Germline CDR1 PRHDT, CDR2 FYEKMQ (reference sequence). In regard to this clone: The antigen is undetermined.

Overall study findings and caveats: V- and J-gene trimming of TCR beta was linked (in a later analysis) to a missense DCLRE1C variant. Reported performance of the classifier showed diagnosis of cytomegalovirus status with high specificity and sensitivity. There were some public TCRs occurring in many donors, but most TCR sequences were rare.

This TCR was sampled from a woman aged 40 to 55 in good health and CMV-seropositive. The chain combines TRBV13 with TRBJ1-4; possibly TRBD1 for D (5 bases). Sequenced material: PBMCs. In nucleotides, the CDR3 is TGTGCCAGCAGCTTAAGGGACTTTAATGAAAAACTGTTTTTT. This encodes CASSLRDFNEKLFF. Full variable domain (rest looked up from reference TRBV13 and TRBJ1-4): AAGVIQSPRHLIKEKRETATLKCYPIPRHDTVYWYQQGPGQDPQFLISFYEKMQSDKGSIPDRFSAQQFSDYHSELNMSSLELGDSALYFCASSLRDFNEKLFFGSGTQLSVL.